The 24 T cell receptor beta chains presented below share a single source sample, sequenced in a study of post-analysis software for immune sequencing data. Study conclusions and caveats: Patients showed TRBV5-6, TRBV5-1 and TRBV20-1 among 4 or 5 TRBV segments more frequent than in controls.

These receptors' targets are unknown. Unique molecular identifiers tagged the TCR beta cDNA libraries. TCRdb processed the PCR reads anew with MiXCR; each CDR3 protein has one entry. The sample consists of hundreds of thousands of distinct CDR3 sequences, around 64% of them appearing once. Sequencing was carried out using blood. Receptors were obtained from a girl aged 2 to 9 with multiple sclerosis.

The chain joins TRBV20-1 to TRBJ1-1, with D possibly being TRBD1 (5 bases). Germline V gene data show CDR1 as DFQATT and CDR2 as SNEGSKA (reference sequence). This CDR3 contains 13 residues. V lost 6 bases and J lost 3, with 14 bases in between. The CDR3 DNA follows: TGCAGTGCCGGGGCAGGATCGCACACTGAAGCTTTCTTT. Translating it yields CSAGAGSHTEAFF.

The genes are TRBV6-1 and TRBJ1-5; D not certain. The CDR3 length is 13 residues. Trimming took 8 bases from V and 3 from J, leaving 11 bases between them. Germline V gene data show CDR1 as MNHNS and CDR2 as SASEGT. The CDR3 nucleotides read TGTGCCAGCTTCGGGGAGGCCAATCAGCCCCAGCATTTT. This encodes CASFGEANQPQHF.

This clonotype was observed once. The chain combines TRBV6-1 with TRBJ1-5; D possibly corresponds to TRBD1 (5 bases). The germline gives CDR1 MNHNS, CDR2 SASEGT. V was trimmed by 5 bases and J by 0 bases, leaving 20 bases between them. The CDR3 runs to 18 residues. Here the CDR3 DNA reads TGTGCCAGCAGTCCTCGCGAACCGGACACAAATAGCAATCAGCCCCAGCATTTT. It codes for CASSPREPDTNSNQPQHF.

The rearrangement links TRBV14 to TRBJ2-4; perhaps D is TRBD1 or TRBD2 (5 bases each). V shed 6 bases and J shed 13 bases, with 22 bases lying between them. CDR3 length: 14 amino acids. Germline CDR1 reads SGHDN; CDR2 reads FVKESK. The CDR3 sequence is CASSPTALNWEQYF. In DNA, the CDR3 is TGTGCCAGCAGTCCGACAGCCCTTAATTGGGAGCAGTACTTC.

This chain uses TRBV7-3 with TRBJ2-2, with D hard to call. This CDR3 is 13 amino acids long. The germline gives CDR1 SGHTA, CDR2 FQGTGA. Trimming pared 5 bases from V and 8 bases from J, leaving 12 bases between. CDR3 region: CASSPTNVGELFF. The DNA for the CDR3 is TGTGCCAGCAGCCCTACCAATGTGGGGGAGCTGTTTTTT.

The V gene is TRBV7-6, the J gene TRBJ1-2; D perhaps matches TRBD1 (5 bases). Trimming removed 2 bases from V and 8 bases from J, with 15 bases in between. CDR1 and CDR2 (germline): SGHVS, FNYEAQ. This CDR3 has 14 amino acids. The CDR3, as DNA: TGTGCCAGCAGCTTAACGCTCCAGGGTGAGGGCTACACCTTC. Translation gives CASSLTLQGEGYTF.

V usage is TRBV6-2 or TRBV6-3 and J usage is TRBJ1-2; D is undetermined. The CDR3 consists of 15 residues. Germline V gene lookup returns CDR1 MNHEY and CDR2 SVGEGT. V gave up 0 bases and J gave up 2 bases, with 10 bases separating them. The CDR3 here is CASSYSPLHNYGYTF. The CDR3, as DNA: TGTGCCAGCAGTTACTCCCCACTTCACAACTATGGCTACACCTTC.

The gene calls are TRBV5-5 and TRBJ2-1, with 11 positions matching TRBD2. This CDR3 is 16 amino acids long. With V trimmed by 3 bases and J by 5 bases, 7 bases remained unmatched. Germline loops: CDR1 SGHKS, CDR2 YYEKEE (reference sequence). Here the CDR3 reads CASSYYGTSGNNEQFF. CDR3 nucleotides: TGTGCCAGCAGCTACTACGGGACTAGCGGAAACAATGAGCAGTTCTTC.

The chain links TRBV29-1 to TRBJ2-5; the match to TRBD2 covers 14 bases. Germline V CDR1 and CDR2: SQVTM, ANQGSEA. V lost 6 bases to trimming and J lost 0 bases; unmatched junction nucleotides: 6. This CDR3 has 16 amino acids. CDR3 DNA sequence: TGCAGCGTCGCGGGACTAGCGGGGGCCTACCAAGAGACCCAGTACTTC. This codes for CSVAGLAGAYQETQYF.

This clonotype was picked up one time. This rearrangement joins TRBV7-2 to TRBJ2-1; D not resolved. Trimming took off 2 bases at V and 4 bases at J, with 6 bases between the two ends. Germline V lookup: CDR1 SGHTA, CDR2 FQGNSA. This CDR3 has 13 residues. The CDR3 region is CASSLWKYNEQFF. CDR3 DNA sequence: TGTGCCAGCAGCTTATGGAAGTACAATGAGCAGTTCTTC.

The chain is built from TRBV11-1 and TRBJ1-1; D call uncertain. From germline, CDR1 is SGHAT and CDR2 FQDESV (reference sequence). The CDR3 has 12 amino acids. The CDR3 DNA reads TGTGCTTCCACCAGGCCGAACACTGAAGCTTTCTTT. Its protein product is CASTRPNTEAFF. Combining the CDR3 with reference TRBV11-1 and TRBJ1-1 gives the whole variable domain EAEVAQSPRYKITEKSQAVAFWCDPISGHATLYWYRQILGQGPELLVQFQDESVVDDSQLPKDRFSAERLKGVDSTLKIQPAELGDSAMYLCASTRPNTEAFFGQGTRLTVV.

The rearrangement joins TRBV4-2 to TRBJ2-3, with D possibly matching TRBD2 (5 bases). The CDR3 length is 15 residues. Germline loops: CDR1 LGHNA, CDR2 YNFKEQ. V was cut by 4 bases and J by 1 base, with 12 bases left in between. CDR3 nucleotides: TGTGCCAGCAGCCCATCAAAGGGAGGCACAGATACGCAGTATTTT. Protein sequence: CASSPSKGGTDTQYF.

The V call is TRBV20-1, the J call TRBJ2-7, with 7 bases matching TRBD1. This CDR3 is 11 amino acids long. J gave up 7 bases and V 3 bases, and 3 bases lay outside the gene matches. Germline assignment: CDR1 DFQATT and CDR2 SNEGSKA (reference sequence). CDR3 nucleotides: TGCAGTGCTAGCGGGACAGCTGAGCAGTACTTC. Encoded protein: CSASGTAEQYF.

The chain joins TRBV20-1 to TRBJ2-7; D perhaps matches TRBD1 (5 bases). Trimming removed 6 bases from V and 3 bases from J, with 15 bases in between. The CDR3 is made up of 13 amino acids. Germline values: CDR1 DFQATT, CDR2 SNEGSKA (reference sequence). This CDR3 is CSASPSTGYEQYF. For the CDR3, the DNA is TGCAGTGCCAGTCCGTCCACAGGCTACGAGCAGTACTTC.

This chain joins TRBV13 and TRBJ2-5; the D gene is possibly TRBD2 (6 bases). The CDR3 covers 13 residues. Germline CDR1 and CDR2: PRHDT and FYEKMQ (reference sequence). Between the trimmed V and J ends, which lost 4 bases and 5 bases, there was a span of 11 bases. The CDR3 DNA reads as TGTGCCAGCAGCTCGGGGGACGAGGAGACCCAGTACTTC. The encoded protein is CASSSGDEETQYF.

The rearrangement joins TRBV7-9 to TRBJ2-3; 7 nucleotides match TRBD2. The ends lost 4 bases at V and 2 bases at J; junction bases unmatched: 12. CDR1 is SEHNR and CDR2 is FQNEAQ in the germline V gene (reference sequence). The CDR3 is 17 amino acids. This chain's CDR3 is CASSSSIGGGYTDTQYF. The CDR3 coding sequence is TGTGCCAGCAGCTCCTCTATTGGGGGGGGATACACAGATACGCAGTATTTT. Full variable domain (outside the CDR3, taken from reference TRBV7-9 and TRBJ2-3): DTGVSQNPRHKITKRGQNVTFRCDPISEHNRLYWYRQTLGQGPEFLTYFQNEAQLEKSRLLSDRFSAERPKGSFSTLEIQRTEQGDSAMYLCASSSSIGGGYTDTQYFGPGTRLTVL.

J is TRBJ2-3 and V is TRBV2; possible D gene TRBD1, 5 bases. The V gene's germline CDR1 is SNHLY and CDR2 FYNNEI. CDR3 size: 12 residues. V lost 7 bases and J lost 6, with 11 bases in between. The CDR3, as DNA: TGTGCCAGCAAGGGGATGGCGGATACGCAGTATTTT. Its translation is CASKGMADTQYF.

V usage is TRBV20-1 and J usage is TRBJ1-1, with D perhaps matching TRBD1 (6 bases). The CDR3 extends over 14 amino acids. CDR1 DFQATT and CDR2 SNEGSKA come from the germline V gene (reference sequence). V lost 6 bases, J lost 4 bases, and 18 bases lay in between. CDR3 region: CSAYYRRGSTEAFF. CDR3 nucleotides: TGCAGTGCATACTATCGCAGGGGAAGCACTGAAGCTTTCTTT.

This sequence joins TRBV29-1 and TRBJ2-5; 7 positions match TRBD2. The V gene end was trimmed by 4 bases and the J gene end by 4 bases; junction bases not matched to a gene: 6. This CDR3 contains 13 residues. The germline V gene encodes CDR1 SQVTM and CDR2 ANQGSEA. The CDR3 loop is CSVVGLAGETQYF. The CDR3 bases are TGCAGCGTTGTGGGGTTAGCGGGAGAGACCCAGTACTTC.

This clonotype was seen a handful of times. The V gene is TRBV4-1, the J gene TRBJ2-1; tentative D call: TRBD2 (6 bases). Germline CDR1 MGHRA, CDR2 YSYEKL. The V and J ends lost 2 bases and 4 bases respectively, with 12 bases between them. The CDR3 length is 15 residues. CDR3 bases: TGCGCCAGCAGCCAACTTAGCGGCCCTTACAATGAGCAGTTCTTC. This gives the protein CASSQLSGPYNEQFF.

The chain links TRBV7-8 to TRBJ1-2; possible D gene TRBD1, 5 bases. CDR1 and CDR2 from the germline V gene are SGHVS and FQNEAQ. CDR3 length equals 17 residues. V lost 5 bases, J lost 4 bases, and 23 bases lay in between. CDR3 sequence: CASSPAPAGKFSYGYTF. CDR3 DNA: TGTGCCAGCAGCCCAGCCCCGGCAGGGAAGTTTAGCTATGGCTACACCTTC.

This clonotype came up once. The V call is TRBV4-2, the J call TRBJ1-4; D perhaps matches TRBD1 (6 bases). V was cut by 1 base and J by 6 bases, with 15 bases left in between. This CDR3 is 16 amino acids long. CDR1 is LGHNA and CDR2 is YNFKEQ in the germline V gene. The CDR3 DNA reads TGTGCCAGCAGCCAAGGATTAGGGGGGTTCGATGAAAAACTGTTTTTT. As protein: CASSQGLGGFDEKLFF.

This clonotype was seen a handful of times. In nucleotides, the CDR3 is TGCGCCAGCAGCCAACCGGGGGGGCAGCGTGAGCAGTTCTTC. Translating gives CASSQPGGQREQFF. This chain uses TRBV4-1 with TRBJ2-1, with TRBD2 matching 8 bases. The CDR3 is 14 residues long. Trimming at V came to 2 bases and at J to 9 bases, leaving 6 bases not matched to a gene. In germline, CDR1 is MGHRA, CDR2 YSYEKL.

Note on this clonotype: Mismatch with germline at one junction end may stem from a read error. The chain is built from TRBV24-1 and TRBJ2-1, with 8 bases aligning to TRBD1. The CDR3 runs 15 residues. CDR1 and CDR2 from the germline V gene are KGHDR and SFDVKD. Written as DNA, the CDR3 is TGTGCCGCCAGTGACTCAGGGGGCTCCTACAGTGAGCAGTTCTTC. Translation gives CAASDSGGSYSEQFF.